This T cell receptor beta chain is from a study of T cell responses to AZD1222 COVID-19 vaccine. Study-level points and caveats: The peak T cell response came first, and repertoires were sampled only after it.

On this clone: What it binds is unknown.

TCRdb's copy holds only in-frame clones and misses some; the assay was immunoSEQ multiplex PCR. The data contain approximately 180,000 clones, around nine tenths of them singletons. Germline V lookup: CDR1 SEHNR, CDR2 FQNEAQ (reference sequence). V was cut by 1 base and J by 5 bases, with 6 bases left in between. CDR3 length equals 14 residues. The sequencing used peripheral blood, collected on day 0 of AZD1222 vaccination. The clonotype originates from an adult in good health. The V and J genes are TRBV7-9 and TRBJ1-6; no clear D. CDR3 bases: TGTGCCAGCAGCTTAGACCAGAATAATTCACCCCTCCACTTT. Amino acid sequence: CASSLDQNNSPLHF.